This TCR beta chain was identified in a study of radiotherapy plus CTLA-4 blockade in lung cancer. Study information: Objective responses were recorded in about 18% of patients, with disease control recorded in roughly 31%.

Only in-frame clones appear in the TCRdb table, and some are missing; sequencing was by immunoSEQ multiplex PCR. The sample contains around 44,000 clones, around 88% of which appear only once. V was clipped by 7 bases and J by 6 bases; unmatched bases: 3. The CDR3 covers 14 residues. Germline V CDR1 and CDR2: LNHDA, SQIVND (reference sequence). The rearrangement links TRBV19 to TRBJ2-7; TRBD2 aligns across 16 bases. This specimen was peripheral blood, taken from a patient treated with radiotherapy plus ipilimumab. The sequence came from a human donor with non-small cell lung cancer that progressed on radiotherapy plus ipilimumab. Some clones in this sample may be carry-over from other donors' samples. CDR3 nucleotides: TGTGCCAGTATGGGACTAGCGGGAGGGTCCGAGCAGTACTTC. This sequence encodes CASMGLAGGSEQYF. Drawing the rest from reference TRBV19 and TRBJ2-7, the complete variable domain is DGGITQSPKYLFRKEGQNVTLSCEQNLNHDAMYWYRQDPGQGLRLIYYSQIVNDFQKGDIAEGYSVSREKKESFPLTVTSAQKNPTAFYLCASMGLAGGSEQYFGPGTRLTVT.